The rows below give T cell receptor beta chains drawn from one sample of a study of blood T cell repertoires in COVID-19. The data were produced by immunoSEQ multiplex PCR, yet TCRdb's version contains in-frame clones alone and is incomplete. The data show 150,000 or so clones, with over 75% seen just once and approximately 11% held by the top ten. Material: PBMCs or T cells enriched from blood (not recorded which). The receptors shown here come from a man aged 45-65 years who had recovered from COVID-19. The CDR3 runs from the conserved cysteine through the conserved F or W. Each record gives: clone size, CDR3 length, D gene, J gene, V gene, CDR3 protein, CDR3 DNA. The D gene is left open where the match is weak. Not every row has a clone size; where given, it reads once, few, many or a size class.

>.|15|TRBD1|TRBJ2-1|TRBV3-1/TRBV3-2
CASSHRQGLYNEQFF
TGTGCCAGCAGCCATAGACAGGGTTTGTACAATGAGCAGTTCTTC
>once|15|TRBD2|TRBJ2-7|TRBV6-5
CASKASGGSSYEQYF
TGTGCCAGCAAGGCCTCCGGGGGGAGCTCCTACGAGCAGTACTTC
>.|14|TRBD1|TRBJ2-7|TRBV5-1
CASSKRQGVYEQYF
TGCGCCAGCAGCAAAAGACAGGGAGTCTACGAGCAGTACTTC
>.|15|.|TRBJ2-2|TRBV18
CASSPNPANTGELFF
TGTGCCAGCTCACCAAATCCTGCGAACACCGGGGAGCTGTTTTTT
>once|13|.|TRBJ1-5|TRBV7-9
CASSWGEMGPQHF
TGTGCCAGCAGCTGGGGGGAGATGGGGCCCCAGCATTTT
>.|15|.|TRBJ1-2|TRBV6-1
CASSDRGEANYGYTF
TGTGCCAGCAGTGATCGGGGGGAAGCTAACTATGGCTACACCTTC
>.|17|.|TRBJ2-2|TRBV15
CATSRGGGAWDTGELFF
TGTGCCACCAGCAGAGGGGGGGGCGCGTGGGACACCGGGGAGCTGTTTTTT
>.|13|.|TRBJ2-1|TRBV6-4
CASSDDSLDEQFF
TGTGCCAGCAGTGATGACAGCCTGGATGAGCAGTTCTTC
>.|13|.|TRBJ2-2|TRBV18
CASSPEAAGELFF
TGTGCCAGCTCACCGGAGGCGGCCGGGGAGCTGTTTTTT
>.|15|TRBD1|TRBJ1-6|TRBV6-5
CASSSLTGGDSPLHF
TGTGCCAGCAGTTCTTTGACAGGGGGGGATTCACCCCTCCACTTT
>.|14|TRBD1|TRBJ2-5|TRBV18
CASSRPGQQETQYF
TGTGCCAGCTCACGACCGGGACAGCAAGAGACCCAGTACTTC
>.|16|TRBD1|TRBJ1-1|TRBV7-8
CASSLARTGVNTEAFF
TGTGCCAGCAGCTTAGCGAGGACAGGGGTGAACACTGAAGCTTTCTTT
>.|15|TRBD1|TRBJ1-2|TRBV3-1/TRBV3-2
CASSHADRANYGYTF
TGTGCCAGCAGCCATGCGGACAGGGCGAACTATGGCTACACCTTC
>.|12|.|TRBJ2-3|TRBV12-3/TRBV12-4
CASRLATDTQYF
TGTGCCAGCAGACTAGCTACAGATACGCAGTATTTT
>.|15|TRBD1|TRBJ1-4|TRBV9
CASSGSTGLGEKLFF
TGTGCCAGCAGCGGGTCGACAGGGTTAGGTGAAAAACTGTTTTTT
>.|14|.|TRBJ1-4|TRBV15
CATSREGGNEKLFF
TGTGCCACCAGCAGAGAGGGGGGGAATGAAAAACTGTTTTTT
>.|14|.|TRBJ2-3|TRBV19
CASSIKRATDTQYF
TGTGCCAGTAGTATTAAGCGGGCCACAGATACGCAGTATTTT
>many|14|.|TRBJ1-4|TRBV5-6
CASSFGSGAEKLFF
TGTGCCAGCAGCTTCGGCTCTGGGGCTGAAAAACTGTTTTTT
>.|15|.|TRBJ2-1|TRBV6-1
CASSEQGFGNNEQFF
TGTGCCAGCAGTGAACAGGGATTCGGCAACAATGAGCAGTTCTTC
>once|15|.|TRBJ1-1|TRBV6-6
CASSYSSSKNTEAFF
TGTGCCAGCAGTTACTCGAGTTCCAAGAACACTGAAGCTTTCTTT
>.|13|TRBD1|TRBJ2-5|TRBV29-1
CSVAQQGPETQYF
TGCAGCGTTGCCCAACAGGGGCCGGAGACCCAGTACTTC
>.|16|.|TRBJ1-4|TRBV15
CATSRESGETNEKLFF
TGTGCCACCAGCAGAGAGTCCGGGGAAACTAATGAAAAACTGTTTTTT
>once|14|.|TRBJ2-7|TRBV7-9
CATEVGRVPYEQYF
TGTGCCACCGAAGTCGGCAGGGTTCCCTACGAGCAGTACTTC
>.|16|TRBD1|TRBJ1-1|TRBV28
CASSLSGDSQNTEAFF
TGTGCCAGCAGTTTATCCGGGGACAGCCAGAACACTGAAGCTTTCTTT
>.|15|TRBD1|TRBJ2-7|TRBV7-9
CASSTPAGQGGEQYF
TGTGCCAGCAGCACCCCCGCCGGACAGGGGGGCGAGCAGTACTTC
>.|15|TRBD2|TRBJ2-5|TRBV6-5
CASRKLAGYQETQYF
TGTGCCAGCAGGAAACTAGCGGGGTACCAAGAGACCCAGTACTTC
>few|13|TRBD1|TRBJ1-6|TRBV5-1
CASTPSGGSPLHF
TGCGCCAGCACCCCATCAGGGGGTTCACCCCTCCACTTT
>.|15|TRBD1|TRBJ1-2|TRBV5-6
CASSREDRGGHGYTF
TGTGCCAGCAGCCGCGAAGACAGGGGGGGTCATGGCTACACCTTC